These 27 T cell receptor beta chains share one sample of origin, sequenced in a study of shared clonotypes between healthy human individuals. Produced via immunoSEQ multiplex PCR; TCRdb's table is partial and in-frame only. The sample records about 2.4 million clones, approximately 93% being singletons. The specimen sequenced was naive CD4+ T cells from PBMCs. Subset reported: CD45RA+ positively selected. The receptors shown here come from a man aged 18 to 35 in good health. Some clones in this sample may be carry-over from other donors' samples.

The V gene is TRBV5-4, the J gene TRBJ1-1, with TRBD1 as a possible D gene (6 bases). The CDR3 covers 15 residues. V was cut by 2 bases and J by 2 bases, with 13 bases left in between. Germline V gives CDR1 SGHNT, CDR2 YYREEE (reference sequence). This CDR3 is CASSFPQGLNTEAFF. Here the CDR3 DNA reads TGTGCCAGCAGCTTCCCCCAGGGGCTAAACACTGAAGCTTTCTTT. Together with reference TRBV5-4 and TRBJ1-1, the CDR3 gives the full variable domain: ETGVTQSPTHLIKTRGQQVTLRCSSQSGHNTVSWYQQALGQGPQFIFQYYREEENGRGNFPPRFSGLQFPNYSSELNVNALELDDSALYLCASSFPQGLNTEAFFGQGTRLTVV.

The chain recombines TRBV6-5 with TRBJ2-7, with 8 bases fitting TRBD1. The CDR3 runs to 15 residues. Per the germline V gene, CDR1 is MNHEY and CDR2 is SVGAGI. Losses at the gene ends were 0 bases for V and 4 bases for J; bases not matched to a gene: 5. CDR3 residues: CASSYSHTGGYEQYF. The CDR3 DNA reads TGTGCCAGCAGTTACTCGCATACAGGGGGGTACGAGCAGTACTTC.

The chain couples TRBV28 to TRBJ1-2; 8 bases map to TRBD1. CDR1 is MDHEN, CDR2 SYDVKM, per germline. This CDR3 contains 16 residues. Trimming cost V 7 bases and J 8 bases; bases outside gene matches: 18. The CDR3 spells CASTKGQGARPGGYTF. CDR3 DNA: TGTGCCAGCACTAAAGGGCAGGGGGCCCGCCCCGGGGGCTACACCTTC.

The rearrangement links TRBV27 to TRBJ2-7; 12 bases map to TRBD1. V dropped 4 bases and J dropped 6; count of bases not matched to a gene: 7. Germline CDR1 and CDR2: MNHEY and SMNVEV (reference sequence). The CDR3 contains 15 residues. CDR3 nucleotide sequence: TGTGCCAGCAGTTCCTTGGGACAGGGGGCTAGCGAGCAGTACTTC. Its protein product is CASSSLGQGASEQYF.

The chain recombines TRBV19 with TRBJ1-1; D may be TRBD1 (6 bases). Germline V lookup: CDR1 LNHDA, CDR2 SQIVND (reference sequence). This CDR3 is 18 amino acids long. V lost 9 bases and J lost 0, with 26 bases in between. The CDR3 here is CASREGGAPYEMNTEAFF. CDR3 nucleotide sequence: TGTGCCAGCCGTGAGGGGGGCGCCCCGTATGAAATGAACACTGAAGCTTTCTTT. Combining the CDR3 with reference TRBV19 and TRBJ1-1 gives the whole variable domain DGGITQSPKYLFRKEGQNVTLSCEQNLNHDAMYWYRQDPGQGLRLIYYSQIVNDFQKGDIAEGYSVSREKKESFPLTVTSAQKNPTAFYLCASREGGAPYEMNTEAFFGQGTRLTVV.

This chain connects TRBV5-1 to TRBJ1-2; D is undetermined. The CDR3 extends over 16 amino acids. Germline CDR1 is SGHRS and CDR2 is YFSETQ. The V end lost 3 bases, the J end lost 0 bases, and 15 bases lay between the germline ends. In DNA form, the CDR3 reads TGCGCCAGCAGCTCGACGGGAAATCGGGCTAACTATGGCTACACCTTC. Its translation is CASSSTGNRANYGYTF.

This chain joins TRBV7-9 and TRBJ2-7, with D perhaps assigned TRBD1 or TRBD2 (5 bases each). Germline CDR1 is SEHNR and CDR2 is FQNEAQ (reference sequence). V lost 5 bases, J lost 9 bases, and 26 bases lay in between. This CDR3 is built from 16 residues. The CDR3 DNA follows: TGTGCCAGCAGCGGACTTGGTGGACATGAGCTACGAGGGCAGTACTTC. Amino acid sequence: CASSGLGGHELRGQYF.

The chain uses TRBV7-8 and TRBJ2-2; 8 bases match TRBD2. The germline V gene has CDR1 SGHVS and CDR2 FQNEAQ. V gave up 5 bases and J gave up 2 bases; unmatched junction bases: 10. The CDR3 contains 17 residues. The DNA of the CDR3 is TGTGCCAGCAGCGTCCTCGGACTAGCAGCTAACACCGGGGAGCTGTTTTTT. It encodes CASSVLGLAANTGELFF.

The chain has TRBV19 and TRBJ1-5; TRBD1 might be the D (5 bases). The CDR3 is 16 amino acids. Germline loops: CDR1 LNHDA, CDR2 SQIVND (reference sequence). Trimming took off 1 base at V and 3 bases at J, with 13 bases between the two ends. CDR3 bases: TGTGCCAGTAGTATAGTGGAGGGGATCGCCAATCAGCCCCAGCATTTT. The encoded protein is CASSIVEGIANQPQHF.

The chain recombines TRBV7-2 with TRBJ1-4; possible D gene TRBD1, 6 bases. Germline assignment: CDR1 SGHTA and CDR2 FQGNSA. The V end was cut by 4 bases, the J end by 8 bases, with 14 bases between. The CDR3 totals 14 residues. For the CDR3, the DNA is TGTGCCAGCAGCTCCAGGGGATGGAGAGAAAAACTGTTTTTT. Translated, it gives CASSSRGWREKLFF.

The chain links TRBV5-5 to TRBJ1-5; D unresolved. Between the trimmed V and J ends, which lost 4 bases and 11 bases, there was a span of 16 bases. There are 13 residues in the CDR3. Germline CDR1 is SGHKS and CDR2 is YYEKEE (reference sequence). CDR3 DNA sequence: TGTGCCAGCAGCGACATACCTGACGAGACCCAGCATTTT. Translation: CASSDIPDETQHF.

V is TRBV6-5 and J is TRBJ2-3; a weak D match, TRBD1 (6 bases). The CDR3 extends over 13 amino acids. The germline V and J ends were trimmed by 7 bases and 1 base, with 9 bases remaining between them. Germline V gene sequence: CDR1 MNHEY, CDR2 SVGAGI. CDR3 coding DNA: TGTGCCAGCACCCGGACAGGCACAGATACGCAGTATTTT. Residues: CASTRTGTDTQYF.

The chain is built from TRBV5-8 and TRBJ1-1; D not certain. With 4 bases removed from V and 6 bases from J, the gap between germline ends came to 13 bases. The CDR3 is 13 amino acids. Germline assignment: CDR1 SGHTS and CDR2 YDEGEE. The CDR3 protein is CASSGRAGSEAFF. The CDR3, as DNA: TGTGCCAGCAGCGGTCGGGCGGGGTCTGAAGCTTTCTTT. Based on the CDR3 plus reference TRBV5-8 and TRBJ1-1, the full variable domain is EAGVTQSPTHLIKTRGQQATLRCSPISGHTSVYWYQQALGLGLQFLLWYDEGEERNRGNFPPRFSGRQFPNYSSELNVNALELEDSALYLCASSGRAGSEAFFGQGTRLTVV.

The rearrangement uses TRBV9 and TRBJ2-6, with D hard to call. The length of the CDR3 is 18 residues. The germline V gene encodes CDR1 SGDLS and CDR2 YYNGEE. V was pared by 6 bases and J by 0 bases, with 19 bases between. The CDR3 protein is CASTRVGRPSSGANVLTF. The CDR3 bases are TGTGCCAGCACCCGGGTGGGCAGGCCGAGCTCTGGGGCCAACGTCCTGACTTTC. Drawing the rest from reference TRBV9 and TRBJ2-6, the complete variable domain is DSGVTQTPKHLITATGQRVTLRCSPRSGDLSVYWYQQSLDQGLQFLIQYYNGEERAKGNILERFSAQQFPDLHSELNLSSLELGDSALYFCASTRVGRPSSGANVLTFGAGSRLTVL.

The rearrangement uses TRBV4-1 and TRBJ2-3, with 12 bases fitting TRBD2. The germline gives CDR1 MGHRA, CDR2 YSYEKL. This CDR3 spans 15 amino acids. V lost 4 bases and J lost 3; bases outside the gene matches: 2. CDR3 region: CASSRLAGGTDTQYF. CDR3 sequence (DNA): TGCGCCAGCAGCCGTCTAGCGGGAGGGACAGATACGCAGTATTTT.

The J gene is TRBJ1-1, the V gene TRBV5-4, with TRBD1 matching over 7 bases. V was clipped by 4 bases and J by 1 base; unmatched bases: 7. From germline, CDR1 is SGHNT and CDR2 YYREEE (reference sequence). The CDR3 has 15 amino acids. CDR3: CASSTRQGSNTEAFF. The DNA for the CDR3 is TGTGCCAGCAGCACCCGACAGGGATCGAACACTGAAGCTTTCTTT.

This chain links TRBV15 with TRBJ2-7; D is unclear. V lost 1 base and J lost 0, with 7 bases in between. The CDR3 spans 14 residues. The germline V gene encodes CDR1 LNHNV and CDR2 YYDKDF (reference sequence). Written as DNA, the CDR3 is TGTGCCACCAGCAGAGCCATCACCTCCTACGAGCAGTACTTC. This encodes CATSRAITSYEQYF.

With respect to this clone: In the same sample, other DNA sequences code for this CDR3. V usage is TRBV6-1 and J usage is TRBJ1-5; D is undetermined. The CDR3 is 11 amino acids. Germline V gene lookup returns CDR1 MNHNS and CDR2 SASEGT. Trimming left V 6 bases short and J 2 bases short, with 2 bases between. The CDR3 loop reads CASRRNQPQHF. The CDR3 DNA sequence: TGTGCCAGCAGGCGCAATCAGCCCCAGCATTTT.

The table lists this clone with a count of one. Other DNA sequences in the sample encode the same CDR3. The rearrangement joins TRBV7-9 to TRBJ2-3, with D possibly matching TRBD2 (6 bases). The germline V gene encodes CDR1 SEHNR and CDR2 FQNEAQ (reference sequence). CDR3 length equals 13 residues. V gave up 1 base and J gave up 6 bases, with 8 bases separating them. This chain's CDR3 is CASSLGAGDTQYF. The DNA for the CDR3 is TGTGCCAGCAGCTTAGGGGCGGGGGATACGCAGTATTTT.

The V and J genes are TRBV9 and TRBJ2-3, with 8 bases aligning to TRBD2. The trim removed 2 bases at V and 2 bases at J, leaving 7 bases unmatched. There are 16 residues in the CDR3. Germline loops: CDR1 SGDLS, CDR2 YYNGEE. CDR3: CASSVRVAGNTDTQYF. The DNA for the CDR3 is TGTGCCAGCAGCGTGAGAGTAGCGGGGAACACAGATACGCAGTATTTT.

The chain couples TRBV5-6 to TRBJ2-1, with 8 bases matching TRBD2. The CDR3 is 18 residues long. Germline V gives CDR1 SGHDT, CDR2 YYEEEE. The V and J ends lost 2 bases and 9 bases, in that order; junction bases with no gene match: 19. This CDR3 reads CASSFIFSGTRPTGEQFF. In DNA, the CDR3 is TGTGCCAGCAGCTTTATTTTTAGTGGGACTAGGCCGACAGGTGAGCAGTTCTTC.

Points on this clone: Different DNA sequences within this sample yield the same CDR3. V is TRBV30 and J is TRBJ2-1; unclear D gene. The germline V gene has CDR1 GTSNPN and CDR2 SVGIG (reference sequence). The CDR3 has 11 amino acids. V dropped 5 bases and J dropped 4 bases, with 6 bases sitting between them. The CDR3 region has the DNA TGTGCCTGGGCTTCTTACAATGAGCAGTTCTTC. It translates to CAWASYNEQFF.

The chain has TRBV9 and TRBJ2-7, with D perhaps given as TRBD1 or TRBD2 (5 bases each). This CDR3 comprises 15 residues. Trimming removed 0 bases at V and 3 bases at J, with 13 bases between. The V gene's germline CDR1 is SGDLS and CDR2 YYNGEE. CDR3 DNA: TGTGCCAGCAGCGTAGGGGGGACGGAAATCTACGAGCAGTACTTC. Translated: CASSVGGTEIYEQYF.

The genes are TRBV7-2 and TRBJ1-5; no clear D. V dropped 3 bases and J dropped 6 bases, with 18 bases sitting between them. There are 16 residues in the CDR3. CDR1 and CDR2 from the germline V gene are SGHTA and FQGNSA. Here the CDR3 DNA reads TGTGCCAGCAGCTTTTTTCTGGGGAGTCAATCTCAGCCCCAGCATTTT. As protein: CASSFFLGSQSQPQHF.

The J gene is TRBJ2-2, the V gene TRBV2, with 7 bases matching TRBD1. The CDR3 length is 16 residues. Germline V lookup: CDR1 SNHLY, CDR2 FYNNEI. V was pared by 7 bases and J by 3 bases, with 11 bases of the junction left unmatched. CDR3: CASKEAPGQYTGELFF. DNA of the CDR3: TGTGCCAGCAAGGAAGCTCCGGGACAGTACACCGGGGAGCTGTTTTTT.

This chain joins TRBV19 and TRBJ2-7; 9 bases match TRBD2. Trimming took 5 bases from V and 5 from J; bases not matched to a gene: 10. The germline CDR1 and CDR2 sequences are LNHDA and SQIVND (reference sequence). CDR3 length: 15 amino acids. The chain's CDR3 is CASSPPGTSSHEQYF. The CDR3 DNA sequence: TGTGCCAGTAGTCCCCCCGGGACTAGCAGCCACGAGCAGTACTTC. The variable domain in full, with the rest retrieved from reference TRBV19 and TRBJ2-7, is DGGITQSPKYLFRKEGQNVTLSCEQNLNHDAMYWYRQDPGQGLRLIYYSQIVNDFQKGDIAEGYSVSREKKESFPLTVTSAQKNPTAFYLCASSPPGTSSHEQYFGPGTRLTVT.

The rearrangement joins TRBV4-2 to TRBJ1-1; a possible D gene is TRBD1 (5 bases). The CDR3 sequence is 14 residues long. V lost 5 bases and J lost 10, with 20 bases in between. Per the germline V gene, CDR1 is LGHNA and CDR2 is YNFKEQ. In nucleotides, the CDR3 is TGTGCCAGCAGCACCCCCGGGGCCCCTCTTGTAGCTTTCTTT. This translates into CASSTPGAPLVAFF.